One sample yielded the 26 T cell receptor beta chains listed below, sequenced in a study of T cell repertoires in cytomegalovirus infection. Each CDR3 protein is one row after TCRdb ran MiXCR on the reads. In the table there are around 180,000 distinct CDR3 sequences, around 20% of which are singletons. The sequencing sample was made of PBMCs. Receptors were obtained from a human donor in good health (CMV status not recorded). Some clones in this sample may be carry-over from other donors' samples.

J is TRBJ2-7 and V is TRBV7-2, with D unresolved. CDR1 SGHTA and CDR2 FQGNSA come from the germline V gene. CDR3 length equals 12 residues. With 5 bases removed from V and 3 bases from J, the gap between germline ends came to 8 bases. The CDR3 sequence: CASSIGSYEQYF. For the CDR3, the DNA is TGTGCCAGCAGCATAGGAAGCTACGAGCAGTACTTC.

This rearrangement joins TRBV30 to TRBJ2-7; TRBD1 matches 8 bases. CDR3 length: 12 residues. Germline-derived CDR1 and CDR2 are GTSNPN and SVGIG (reference sequence). CDR3 in amino acids: CGLEHRGTEQYF. As DNA, the CDR3 is TGTGGCCTGGAACACAGGGGGACCGAGCAGTACTTC. The full variable domain, rest sourced from reference TRBV30 and TRBJ2-7, is SQTIHQWPATLVQPVGSPLSLECTVEGTSNPNLYWYRQAAGRGLQLLFYSVGIGQISSEVPQNLSASRPQDRQFILSSKKLLLSDSGFYLCGLEHRGTEQYFGPGTRLTVT.

The chain uses TRBV28 and TRBJ1-1, with a possible D match to TRBD1 (6 bases). Germline assignment: CDR1 MDHEN and CDR2 SYDVKM. The CDR3 is made up of 15 amino acids. V lost 5 bases and J 9 bases, leaving 22 bases between the germline ends. CDR3 sequence (DNA): TGTGCCAGCAGTCCACCGGCAGGGGTTATTGATAAAGCTTTCTTT. It is translated as CASSPPAGVIDKAFF.

The table lists this clonotype with many counts. The rearrangement links TRBV12-3 or TRBV12-4 to TRBJ2-7; TRBD1 matches at 7 bases. After removal of 6 bases from V and 5 bases from J, the junction contained 7 bases not matched to a gene. CDR3 size: 13 residues. The CDR3 DNA reads as TGTGCCAGCAGAGACGGGACAGTCCACGAGCAGTACTTC. Protein sequence: CASRDGTVHEQYF.

This clonotype was seen more than once but under ten times. This chain joins TRBV19 and TRBJ2-7, with 8 nucleotides matching TRBD2. Trimming at V came to 0 bases and at J to 2 bases, leaving 3 bases not matched to a gene. Germline V gene data show CDR1 as LNHDA and CDR2 as SQIVND (reference sequence). The length of the CDR3 is 15 residues. The CDR3 bases are TGTGCCAGTAGTATAGACTTCGGGAGGGCCTACGAGCAGTACTTC. Its translation is CASSIDFGRAYEQYF.

This clonotype has just a few counts. The rearrangement links TRBV7-3 to TRBJ1-6; 8 positions agree with TRBD1. The CDR3 is 13 residues long. CDR1 SGHTA and CDR2 FQGTGA come from the germline V gene. V was pared by 4 bases and J by 7 bases, with 0 bases of the junction left unmatched. The CDR3 loop is CASSWDRNSPLHF. CDR3 DNA sequence: TGTGCCAGCAGCTGGGACAGGAATTCACCCCTCCACTTT.

The CDR3 sequence: CASSLMTGGDGYTF. The CDR3 DNA is TGTGCCAGCAGCTTAATGACCGGAGGGGATGGCTACACCTTC. The chain carries TRBV5-6 and TRBJ1-2; D is perhaps TRBD1 (5 bases). This CDR3 contains 14 residues. Trimming left V 2 bases short and J 6 bases short, with 14 bases between. The germline CDR1 and CDR2 sequences are SGHDT and YYEEEE.

This clonotype was seen at least ten times. V usage is TRBV6-6 and J usage is TRBJ1-1, with D unresolved. The germline V gene has CDR1 MNHNY and CDR2 SVGAGI (reference sequence). CDR3 length equals 13 residues. The V gene lost 0 bases and the J gene lost 0 bases, with 2 bases spanning the gap. CDR3 nucleotides: TGTGCCAGCAGTTACTCGATGAACACTGAAGCTTTCTTT. This sequence encodes CASSYSMNTEAFF.

This clonotype appeared many times. This chain joins TRBV7-8 and TRBJ1-5; 9 nucleotides match TRBD1. Unmatched junction bases numbered 13, after V lost 1 base and J lost 0 bases. Germline V CDR1 and CDR2: SGHVS, FQNEAQ. CDR3 length: 20 amino acids. CDR3 nucleotides: TGTGCCAGCAGCTTAGAGGCCTTTGGGACAGGGAAGTATAGCAATCAGCCCCAGCATTTT. Translation gives CASSLEAFGTGKYSNQPQHF.

J is TRBJ2-7 and V is TRBV7-6, with D possibly being TRBD2 (5 bases). The CDR3 is 13 residues long. With 7 bases removed from V and 2 bases from J, the gap between germline ends came to 12 bases. Per germline, CDR1 SGHVS and CDR2 FNYEAQ. For the CDR3, the DNA is TGTGCCAGCACTTCGGACTCAACCTACGAGCAGTACTTC. Encoded protein: CASTSDSTYEQYF.

This clonotype appeared a few times. The chain links TRBV29-1 to TRBJ2-3; maybe TRBD1 (6 bases). CDR1 is SQVTM, CDR2 ANQGSEA, per germline. Trimming removed 4 bases from V and 4 bases from J, with 9 bases in between. This CDR3 region has 12 residues. CDR3 bases: TGCAGCGTTGTACAGGGCGCAGATACGCAGTATTTT. Amino acid sequence: CSVVQGADTQYF.

The chain links TRBV19 to TRBJ1-5; D is unresolved. There are 16 residues in the CDR3. From germline, CDR1 is LNHDA and CDR2 SQIVND (reference sequence). V was shortened by 9 bases and J by 0 bases, with 18 bases between the two germline ends. The CDR3 spells CASSIEHLYSNQPQHF. As DNA, the CDR3 is TGTGCCAGCAGCATAGAACACCTCTATAGCAATCAGCCCCAGCATTTT.

This clonotype was seen only a few times. The chain recombines TRBV5-1 with TRBJ2-4, with a weak D call TRBD1 (6 bases). Germline assignment: CDR1 SGHRS and CDR2 YFSETQ. Trimming pared 1 base from V and 5 bases from J, leaving 13 bases between. This CDR3 comprises 15 residues. CDR3 amino acids: CASSLMTGPENIQYF. CDR3 DNA sequence: TGCGCCAGCAGCTTGATGACAGGACCCGAAAACATTCAGTACTTC. The full variable domain, completed using reference TRBV5-1 and TRBJ2-4, is KAGVTQTPRYLIKTRGQQVTLSCSPISGHRSVSWYQQTPGQGLQFLFEYFSETQRNKGNFPGRFSGRQFSNSRSEMNVSTLELGDSALYLCASSLMTGPENIQYFGAGTRLSVL.

This clonotype was observed a handful of times. The chain links TRBV27 to TRBJ1-6; the D is unclear. The CDR3 spans 13 residues. Trimming stripped 4 bases from V and 7 bases from J, with 8 bases between. Germline V gene data show CDR1 as MNHEY and CDR2 as SMNVEV (reference sequence). CDR3 amino acids: CASSSPPNSPLHF. CDR3 coding DNA: TGTGCCAGCAGTTCACCCCCGAATTCACCCCTCCACTTT.

This chain links TRBV5-1 with TRBJ2-1, with 10 bases aligning to TRBD2. Germline CDR1 reads SGHRS; CDR2 reads YFSETQ. After removal of 3 bases from V and 2 bases from J, the junction contained 8 bases not matched to a gene. The CDR3 is 17 amino acids. The CDR3 reads CASSSTGLARTYNEQFF. CDR3 nucleotides: TGCGCCAGCAGCTCAACGGGACTAGCGAGAACCTACAATGAGCAGTTCTTC.

Only one count was recorded for this clonotype. This may be a read error: a much more frequent sequence differs by one nucleotide. The chain carries TRBV6-1 and TRBJ2-1; D remains ambiguous. The length of the CDR3 is 13 residues. Germline loops: CDR1 MNHNS, CDR2 SASEGT. The CDR3 sequence is CASSEAPRNEHFF. In nucleotides, the CDR3 is TGTGCCAGCAGTGAAGCGCCGCGTAATGAGCACTTCTTC.

This clonotype occurred once. One junction end does not reproduce the germline sequence, and a read error may be involved. The chain links TRBV11-2 to TRBJ2-4, with D possibly being TRBD1 (6 bases). Germline lookup yields CDR1 SGHAT and CDR2 FQNNGV. The CDR3 is made up of 16 amino acids. For the CDR3, the DNA is TGTGGCAGCAGCTCGACGACAGGTTGGGCCAAAAACATTCAGTACTTC. This gives the protein CGSSSTTGWAKNIQYF. Filled out from reference TRBV11-2 and TRBJ2-4, the complete variable domain reads EAGVAQSPRYKIIEKRQSVAFWCNPISGHATLYWYQQILGQGPKLLIQFQNNGVVDDSQLPKDRFSAERLKGVDSTLKIQPAKLEDSAVYLCGSSSTTGWAKNIQYFGAGTRLSVL.

This clonotype came up a few times. V usage is TRBV12-3 or TRBV12-4 and J usage is TRBJ2-5; no definite D call. The CDR3 totals 13 residues. V was clipped by 2 bases and J by 0 bases, with 4 bases between them. CDR3 in DNA: TGTGCCAGCAGTTTAAGGAACCAAGAGACCCAGTACTTC. Translating gives CASSLRNQETQYF.

In this sample, this clonotype turned up a few times. This chain links TRBV27 with TRBJ2-3; the match to TRBD2 covers 12 bases. After removal of 6 bases from V and 4 bases from J, the junction contained 2 bases not matched to a gene. Germline lookup yields CDR1 MNHEY and CDR2 SMNVEV (reference sequence). This CDR3 comprises 14 residues. The DNA for the CDR3 is TGTGCCAGCAGAGCTAGCGGGGGGGCAGATACGCAGTATTTT. It yields the protein CASRASGGADTQYF.

This clonotype was seen only a few times. The chain is built from TRBV6-2 or TRBV6-3 and TRBJ1-1; D is undetermined. Trimming removed 5 bases at V and 4 bases at J, with 14 bases between. CDR1 MNHEY and CDR2 SVGEGT come from the germline V gene. The CDR3 runs to 14 residues. For the CDR3, the DNA is TGTGCCAGCAGTACTGGCTCGGCGAGCACTGAAGCTTTCTTT. This sequence encodes CASSTGSASTEAFF.

This chain connects TRBV19 to TRBJ1-1; D unclear. V was shortened by 6 bases and J by 5 bases, with 16 bases between the two germline ends. The CDR3 runs 14 residues. Germline lookup yields CDR1 LNHDA and CDR2 SQIVND (reference sequence). The CDR3 spells CASSPRRSETEAFF. Here the CDR3 DNA reads TGTGCCAGTAGCCCTAGACGGTCCGAGACTGAAGCTTTCTTT.

This clonotype was counted between two and nine times. This chain links TRBV5-6 with TRBJ2-7, with 8 bases identical to TRBD1. This CDR3 is built from 15 residues. With 4 bases clipped from V and 2 bases from J, the junction kept 8 bases outside the gene matches. From germline, CDR1 is SGHDT and CDR2 YYEEEE. DNA for the CDR3: TGTGCCAGCAGCGCCGACCGGGACAGGCCCTACGAGCAGTACTTC. It translates to CASSADRDRPYEQYF.

This chain links TRBV9 with TRBJ2-7; 7 nucleotides agree with TRBD1. The V and J ends lost 4 bases and 6 bases, in that order; junction bases with no gene match: 1. The CDR3 loop spans 11 amino acids. CDR1 and CDR2 from the germline V gene are SGDLS and YYNGEE. The CDR3 sequence is CASSTGVEQYF. In DNA, the CDR3 is TGTGCCAGCAGCACAGGGGTCGAGCAGTACTTC.

V usage is TRBV5-8 and J usage is TRBJ2-1, with TRBD2 matching 8 bases. Germline loops: CDR1 SGHTS, CDR2 YDEGEE. CDR3 length: 14 amino acids. Trimming cost V 9 bases and J 4 bases; bases outside gene matches: 9. For the CDR3, the DNA is TGTGCCAATTCGTTGGTAGCGGGATACAATGAGCAGTTCTTC. Its translation is CANSLVAGYNEQFF.

This clonotype was found a few times. The genes are TRBV3-1 and TRBJ1-5; a weak D match, TRBD1 (6 bases). From germline, CDR1 is LGHDT and CDR2 YNNKEL (reference sequence). Trimming cost V 3 bases and J 0 bases, with 18 bases left between them. The length of the CDR3 is 18 residues. CDR3 DNA: TGTGCCAGCAGCCAGACCCCGACAGGAGTTAATAGCAATCAGCCCCAGCATTTT. This translates into CASSQTPTGVNSNQPQHF.

This clonotype was observed many times. The chain has TRBV6-5 and TRBJ2-3, with a tentative D call TRBD1 (5 bases). V shed 2 bases and J shed 0 bases, with 6 bases lying between them. This CDR3 spans 14 amino acids. Germline V lookup: CDR1 MNHEY, CDR2 SVGAGI. The CDR3 region has the DNA TGTGCCAGCAGTTACGCAGGGAGCACAGATACGCAGTATTTT. Amino acid sequence: CASSYAGSTDTQYF.